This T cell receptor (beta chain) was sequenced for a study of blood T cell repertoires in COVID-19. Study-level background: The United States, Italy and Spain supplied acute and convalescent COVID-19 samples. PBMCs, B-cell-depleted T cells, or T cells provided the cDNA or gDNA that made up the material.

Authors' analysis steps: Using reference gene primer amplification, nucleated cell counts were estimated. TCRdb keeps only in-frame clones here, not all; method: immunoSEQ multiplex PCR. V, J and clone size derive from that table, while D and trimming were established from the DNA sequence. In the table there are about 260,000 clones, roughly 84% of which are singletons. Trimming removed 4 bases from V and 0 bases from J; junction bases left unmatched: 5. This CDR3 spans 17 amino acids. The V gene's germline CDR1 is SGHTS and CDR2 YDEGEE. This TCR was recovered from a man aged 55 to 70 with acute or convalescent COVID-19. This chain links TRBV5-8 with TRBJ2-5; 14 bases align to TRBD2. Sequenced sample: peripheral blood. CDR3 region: CASSPGTSGSYQETQYF. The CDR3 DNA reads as TGTGCCAGCAGCCCCGGGACTAGCGGGAGTTACCAAGAGACCCAGTACTTC.